The next 11 T cell receptor beta chains were all read from a single sample in a study of cytomegalovirus exposure and HLA in healthy donors. Primers: 60 Vbeta forward and 13 Jbeta reverse. Sequencing used immunoSEQ multiplex PCR; TCRdb keeps in-frame clones, though not all of them. The sample records about 130,000 clones, around 79% being singletons. The sequencing input was PBMCs. All receptors come from a woman aged 40 to 49 in good health and CMV-seropositive.

This chain links TRBV5-1 with TRBJ2-6; no clear D. The CDR3 is made up of 15 amino acids. The V and J ends lost 1 base and 0 bases respectively, with 5 bases between them. From germline, CDR1 is SGHRS and CDR2 YFSETQ. The CDR3 is CASSLFISGANVLTF. The CDR3 DNA follows: TGCGCCAGCAGCTTGTTCATCTCTGGGGCCAACGTCCTGACTTTC.

This clone was counted a single time. The DNA of the CDR3 is TGTGCCAGCAGCTTGGGCGGGGCCGTGGGGCTCGCTCAATTCACAGATACGCAGTATTTT. It specifies CASSLGGAVGLAQFTDTQYF. The V and J genes are TRBV5-5 and TRBJ2-3; possible D gene TRBD2, 6 bases. CDR3 length: 20 residues. Trimming pared 0 bases from V and 2 bases from J, leaving 25 bases between. Germline V gives CDR1 SGHKS, CDR2 YYEKEE (reference sequence).

The V and J genes are TRBV5-1 and TRBJ1-1; D gene ambiguous. Trimming cost V 4 bases and J 1 base, with 14 bases left between them. This CDR3 is built from 15 residues. The V gene's germline CDR1 is SGHRS and CDR2 YFSETQ. For the CDR3, the DNA is TGCGCCAGCAGCGATCCCGGTCGGTCGAACACTGAAGCTTTCTTT. Translation: CASSDPGRSNTEAFF.

The CDR3 nucleotides read TGCGCCAGCAGCTTGGGGCTGGCGGGGGGGCCAAATGAGCAGTTCTTC. It encodes CASSLGLAGGPNEQFF. The chain is built from TRBV5-1 and TRBJ2-1, with 9 bases lining up with TRBD2. The CDR3 has 16 amino acids. Germline V gives CDR1 SGHRS, CDR2 YFSETQ. The ends lost 0 bases at V and 7 bases at J; junction bases unmatched: 8.

The chain links TRBV27 to TRBJ1-4, with 7 bases lining up with TRBD1. The trim removed 7 bases at V and 7 bases at J, leaving 6 bases unmatched. Germline CDR1 reads MNHEY; CDR2 reads SMNVEV (reference sequence). The CDR3 loop spans 13 amino acids. The CDR3 DNA sequence: TGTGCCAGCAAGCGCGACAGGGCTGAAAAACTGTTTTTT. Translated, it gives CASKRDRAEKLFF.

V is TRBV30 and J is TRBJ1-6, with unresolved D. V lost 1 base to trimming and J lost 8 bases, with 15 bases between them. Germline CDR1 reads GTSNPN; CDR2 reads SVGIG (reference sequence). The CDR3 contains 15 residues. CDR3 region: CAWSELGSRYSPLHF. Written as DNA, the CDR3 is TGTGCCTGGAGTGAGTTAGGCTCCAGGTATTCACCCCTCCACTTT.

The chain carries TRBV5-4 and TRBJ1-1; no clear D gene. With 4 bases removed from V and 0 bases from J, the gap between germline ends came to 22 bases. This CDR3 is built from 18 residues. The germline gives CDR1 SGHNT, CDR2 YYREEE (reference sequence). Here the CDR3 reads CASSPEVAAAEMNTEAFF. The CDR3 DNA reads as TGTGCCAGCAGCCCCGAGGTGGCGGCAGCTGAGATGAACACTGAAGCTTTCTTT.

The V and J genes are TRBV7-8 and TRBJ2-7; 7 nucleotides align to TRBD1. The CDR3 runs to 16 residues. J gave up 0 bases and V 4 bases, and 9 bases lay outside the gene matches. Germline-derived CDR1 and CDR2 are SGHVS and FQNEAQ. CDR3 in amino acids: CASSSFGTATSYEQYF. CDR3 coding DNA: TGTGCCAGCAGCTCCTTTGGGACAGCTACCTCCTACGAGCAGTACTTC.

The rearrangement links TRBV5-4 to TRBJ1-6; 8 bases map to TRBD1. The CDR3 length is 16 residues. Trimming at V came to 3 bases and at J to 8 bases, leaving 10 bases not matched to a gene. CDR1 and CDR2 (germline): SGHNT, YYREEE (reference sequence). The CDR3 region has the DNA TGTGCCAGCAGCTCGACTTTGACAGGGGTGGATTCACCCCTCCACTTT. Its translation: CASSSTLTGVDSPLHF.

The genes are TRBV4-1 and TRBJ1-1; D perhaps matches TRBD1 (6 bases). The V end lost 0 bases, the J end lost 11 bases, and 22 bases lay between the germline ends. Germline V gene sequence: CDR1 MGHRA, CDR2 YSYEKL. The CDR3 runs 16 residues. The CDR3 region has the DNA TGCGCCAGCAGCCAAGAAATGGGCAGGGGCGTCCAGATGGCTTTCTTT. It encodes CASSQEMGRGVQMAFF.

The J gene is TRBJ1-1, the V gene TRBV28; D is undetermined. The ends were cut back, 5 bases at V and 1 base at J, with 5 bases in the middle. Germline CDR1 reads MDHEN; CDR2 reads SYDVKM. The CDR3 covers 12 residues. The chain's CDR3 is CASSRENTEAFF. CDR3 in DNA: TGTGCCAGCAGTCGGGAGAACACTGAAGCTTTCTTT.